This T cell receptor beta chain was documented in a study of T cell changes during pregnancy in multiple sclerosis. TCRdb's copy holds only in-frame clones and misses some; the assay was immunoSEQ multiplex PCR. The profile covers 55,000 to 65,000 clones, with just under 95% appearing a single time and approximately 0.34% taken by the ten largest. Germline V gene sequence: CDR1 SGHTA, CDR2 FQGNSA. The CDR3 runs to 13 residues. With 6 bases clipped from V and 0 bases from J, the junction kept 1 base outside the gene matches. This material consisted of CD4+ T cells from peripheral blood mononuclear cells, taken before pregnancy. The gene calls are TRBV7-2 and TRBJ1-1; TRBD1 aligns across 7 bases. The sequence was obtained from a female donor with multiple sclerosis, enrolled in a pregnancy study. The CDR3 reads CASRRGLNTEAFF. CDR3 sequence (DNA): TGTGCCAGCAGGAGGGGGCTGAACACTGAAGCTTTCTTT.